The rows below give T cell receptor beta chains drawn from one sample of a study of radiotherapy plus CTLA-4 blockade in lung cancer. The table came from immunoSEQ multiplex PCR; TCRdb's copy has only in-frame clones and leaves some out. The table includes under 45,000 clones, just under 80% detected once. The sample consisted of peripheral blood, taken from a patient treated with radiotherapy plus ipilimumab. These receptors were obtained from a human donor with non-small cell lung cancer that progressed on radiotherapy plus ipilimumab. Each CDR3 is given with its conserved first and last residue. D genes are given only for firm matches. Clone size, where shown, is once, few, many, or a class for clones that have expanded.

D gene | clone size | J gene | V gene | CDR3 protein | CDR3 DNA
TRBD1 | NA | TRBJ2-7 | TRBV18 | CASSPGTGEEQYF | TGTGCCAGCTCGCCCGGGACAGGGGAAGAGCAGTACTTC
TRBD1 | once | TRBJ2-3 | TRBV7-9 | CASTLGLGQGTDTQYF | TGTGCCAGCACACTCGGGTTGGGACAGGGGACAGATACGCAGTATTTT
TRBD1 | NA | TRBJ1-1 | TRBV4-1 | CASSHLTDRVVLANTEAFF | TGCGCCAGCAGCCACCTCACGGACAGGGTAGTCTTGGCGAACACTGAAGCTTTCTTT
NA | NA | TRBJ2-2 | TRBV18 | CASSATRDTGELFF | TGTGCCAGCTCAGCTACCAGGGACACCGGGGAGCTGTTTTTT
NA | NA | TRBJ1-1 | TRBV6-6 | CASLQGMNTEAFF | TGTGCCAGCCTACAGGGAATGAACACTGAAGCTTTCTTT
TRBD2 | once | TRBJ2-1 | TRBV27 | CASSHHSGGAYNEQFF | TGTGCCAGCAGTCATCATAGCGGGGGGGCGTACAATGAGCAGTTCTTC
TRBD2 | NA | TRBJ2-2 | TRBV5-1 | CASSFRLAGGPDGELFF | TGCGCCAGCAGTTTCCGACTAGCGGGGGGGCCGGACGGGGAGCTGTTTTTT
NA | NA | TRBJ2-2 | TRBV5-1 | CASSWGANTGELFF | TGCGCCAGCAGCTGGGGAGCGAACACCGGGGAGCTGTTTTTT
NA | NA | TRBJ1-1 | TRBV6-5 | CASSSWGGGENTEAFF | TGTGCCAGCAGTTCTTGGGGGGGAGGGGAGAACACTGAAGCTTTCTTT
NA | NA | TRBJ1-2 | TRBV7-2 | CASSSRWGGGAYGYTF | TGTGCCAGCAGCTCGAGGTGGGGAGGGGGGGCCTATGGCTACACCTTC
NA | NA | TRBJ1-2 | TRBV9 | CASSPRDGGAYYGYTF | TGTGCCAGCAGCCCTCGGGACGGGGGAGCATACTATGGCTACACCTTC
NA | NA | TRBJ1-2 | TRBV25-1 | CASSDPRGFGGYTF | TGTGCCAGCAGTGATCCCAGGGGCTTCGGCGGCTACACCTTC
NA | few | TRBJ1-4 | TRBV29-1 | CSVVFNEKLFF | TGCAGCGTCGTCTTTAATGAAAAACTGTTTTTT
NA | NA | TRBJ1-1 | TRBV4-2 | CASSQVGFRGMNTEAFF | TGTGCCAGCAGCCAAGTGGGATTTAGGGGCATGAACACTGAAGCTTTCTTT
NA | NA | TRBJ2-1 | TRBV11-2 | CASSPSRNEQFF | TGTGCCAGCAGCCCCAGTCGCAATGAGCAGTTCTTC
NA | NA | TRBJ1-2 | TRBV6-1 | CASSPGPLALYGYTF | TGTGCCAGCAGCCCGGGACCCCTAGCGCTCTATGGCTACACCTTC